Below, 5 T cell receptor beta chains from the same sample are listed, as sequenced in a study of tumor-infiltrating lymphocytes in primary liver carcinoma. They got blood RNA out of unsorted whole blood and also pulled out germline DNA. The authors made TCR beta cDNA from approximately 500 ng total RNA with a constant-region primer. Construction of TCR beta libraries relied on three successive nested multiplex PCR rounds employing slightly modified ARM-PCR. TRBV1-TRBV30 forward and Cbeta reverse primers drove the first two roughly 9-cycle rounds. TCRdb re-derived calls from the multiplex PCR reads in MiXCR, one entry per CDR3 protein. The sample records about 310,000 distinct CDR3 sequences, approximately 54% being singletons. Sequenced: peripheral blood. The receptors were gathered from a woman in her twenties or thirties with primary liver carcinoma and hepatitis B virus infection.

V is TRBV7-9 and J is TRBJ2-2; D is uncertain. This CDR3 region has 14 residues. V was shortened by 1 base and J by 4 bases, with 7 bases between the two germline ends. Germline assignment: CDR1 SEHNR and CDR2 FQNEAQ (reference sequence). This CDR3 reads CASSLGPRTGELFF. In DNA, the CDR3 is TGTGCCAGCAGCTTAGGTCCTCGCACCGGGGAGCTGTTTTTT.

This clonotype was seen ten or more times. The genes are TRBV14 and TRBJ1-1; no reliable D call. V was clipped by 1 base and J by 0 bases, with 12 bases between them. CDR3 size: 16 residues. CDR1 SGHDN and CDR2 FVKESK come from the germline V gene. CDR3: CASSQGGWRLNTEAFF. CDR3 DNA sequence: TGTGCCAGCAGCCAAGGGGGATGGAGGCTGAACACTGAAGCTTTCTTT.

This clonotype was found once. This may be a read error: a much more frequent sequence differs by one nucleotide. The V call is TRBV28, the J call TRBJ2-1; D remains ambiguous. CDR1 is MDHEN, CDR2 SYDVKM, per germline. This CDR3 has 17 residues. The DNA of the CDR3 is TGTACCAGCAGTTCCGATCGGTCAGCCAAGGAACAATATGAGCAGTTCTTC. It is translated as CTSSSDRSAKEQYEQFF.

The genes are TRBV6-2 or TRBV6-3 and TRBJ2-1, with D possibly being TRBD2 (5 bases). CDR3 size: 15 residues. The germline V gene encodes CDR1 MNHEY and CDR2 SVGEGT. The V end was cut by 9 bases, the J end by 5 bases, with 20 bases between. CDR3 in amino acids: CASSASYPSNNEQFF. CDR3 nucleotides: TGTGCCAGTAGCGCCAGCTACCCTTCCAACAATGAGCAGTTCTTC.

This clonotype appeared many times. V is TRBV4-3 and J is TRBJ2-7; the D is unclear. The V end lost 0 bases, the J end lost 9 bases, and 12 bases lay between the germline ends. The length of the CDR3 is 13 residues. Germline V gives CDR1 LGHNA, CDR2 YSLEER. CDR3 DNA: TGCGCCAGCAGCCAAGACCGTCTCAGCGTGCAGTACTTC. This gives the protein CASSQDRLSVQYF.